The source of this TCR beta chain is a study of T cell responses to AZD1222 COVID-19 vaccine. Sequenced by immunoSEQ multiplex PCR; TCRdb stores in-frame clones only, minus some. The data show 150,000 to 200,000 clones, around 92% seen once. V lost 6 bases to trimming and J lost 5 bases, with 11 bases between them. The germline V gene has CDR1 SNHLY and CDR2 FYNNEI. The length of the CDR3 is 12 residues. The sequence was collected from an adult in good health. The chain has TRBV2 and TRBJ2-7, with a tentative D call TRBD2 (6 bases). The sequencing used peripheral blood, collected on day 0 of AZD1222 vaccination. The CDR3 reads CASSSPGDEQYF. The CDR3 DNA is TGTGCCAGCAGCTCCCCGGGGGACGAGCAGTACTTC. The full variable domain, in which reference TRBV2 and TRBJ2-7 provide the parts outside the CDR3, is EPEVTQTPSHQVTQMGQEVILRCVPISNHLYFYWYRQILGQKVEFLVSFYNNEISEKSEIFDDQFSVERPDGSNFTLKIRSTKLEDSAMYFCASSSPGDEQYFGPGTRLTVT.